The 15 T cell receptor beta chains below were found in one sample sequenced in a study of blood T cell repertoires in COVID-19. The repertoire was sequenced with immunoSEQ multiplex PCR; TCRdb's copy has only in-frame clones and lacks some. The sample contains some 150,000 clones, almost 85% of which appear only once. The material sequenced was peripheral blood. Every receptor here comes from a man in his fifties or sixties with acute or convalescent COVID-19.

V usage is TRBV30 and J usage is TRBJ2-1, with TRBD2 matching 8 bases. Germline CDR1 reads GTSNPN; CDR2 reads SVGIG (reference sequence). Germline trimming cut 0 bases from V and 5 bases from J; bases unmatched to any gene: 9. CDR3 size: 16 residues. CDR3 sequence (DNA): TGTGCCTGGAGTGTACTAGGAGCGGGAGTTGACAATGAGCAGTTCTTC. Translation gives CAWSVLGAGVDNEQFF.

V is TRBV5-1 and J is TRBJ2-2; 8 nucleotides agree with TRBD1. J lost 3 bases, V lost 4 bases, and 8 bases had no gene match. This CDR3 comprises 16 residues. Germline CDR1 and CDR2: SGHRS and YFSETQ. The CDR3 DNA reads as TGCGCCAGCAGCGAGGGGACAGGTACTCACACCGGGGAGCTGTTTTTT. It is translated as CASSEGTGTHTGELFF. Together with reference TRBV5-1 and TRBJ2-2, the CDR3 gives the full variable domain: KAGVTQTPRYLIKTRGQQVTLSCSPISGHRSVSWYQQTPGQGLQFLFEYFSETQRNKGNFPGRFSGRQFSNSRSEMNVSTLELGDSALYLCASSEGTGTHTGELFFGEGSRLTVL.

This chain joins TRBV30 and TRBJ1-2, with a tentative D call TRBD1 (6 bases). The CDR3 totals 15 residues. V lost 5 bases and J lost 4, with 20 bases in between. CDR1 is GTSNPN, CDR2 SVGIG, per germline (reference sequence). The CDR3 DNA sequence: TGTGCCTGGGCTTCCGGGGCCAGGGGAACCTATGGCTACACCTTC. Translated, it gives CAWASGARGTYGYTF.

J is TRBJ2-5 and V is TRBV3-1 (or the pseudogene TRBV3-2), with 13 nucleotides matching TRBD2. Trimming took 3 bases from V and 5 from J; bases not matched to a gene: 9. Germline values: CDR1 LGHDT, CDR2 YNNKEL (reference sequence). The CDR3 extends over 17 amino acids. CDR3 sequence reads: CASSHDVLAGGRETQYF. The CDR3 DNA follows: TGTGCCAGCAGCCATGACGTACTAGCGGGGGGGCGGGAGACCCAGTACTTC.

This rearrangement joins TRBV5-5 to TRBJ1-2; D is undetermined. CDR3 length: 15 amino acids. Deletions cut 1 base from V and 0 bases from J, with 10 bases between. CDR1 is SGHKS, CDR2 YYEKEE, per germline (reference sequence). CDR3 in amino acids: CASSLPLRANYGYTF. CDR3 DNA sequence: TGTGCCAGCAGCTTGCCACTAAGAGCTAACTATGGCTACACCTTC.

CDR3 nucleotide sequence: TGTGCCAGCAGCCAAGTCCAGCGGGAGGACAATGAGCAGTTCTTC. This encodes CASSQVQREDNEQFF. The rearrangement uses TRBV4-2 and TRBJ2-1; 9 positions match TRBD2. The CDR3 loop spans 15 amino acids. Trimming removed 1 base from V and 5 bases from J; junction bases left unmatched: 3. Germline CDR1 is LGHNA and CDR2 is YNFKEQ.

The gene calls are TRBV19 and TRBJ1-1; D is uncertain. V lost 6 bases and J lost 5, with 13 bases in between. The CDR3 contains 13 residues. Germline V gene lookup returns CDR1 LNHDA and CDR2 SQIVND (reference sequence). The chain's CDR3 is CASREGWETEAFF. The CDR3 DNA sequence: TGTGCCAGTAGGGAGGGATGGGAAACTGAAGCTTTCTTT.

The gene calls are TRBV6-5 and TRBJ2-5, with a possible D match to TRBD2 (6 bases). Germline values: CDR1 MNHEY, CDR2 SVGAGI. This CDR3 contains 13 residues. Trimming shortened V by 6 bases and J by 10 bases, and 18 bases separated the two germline ends. The CDR3 spells CASSLTAEGIQYF. The CDR3 DNA is TGTGCCAGCAGCCTGACTGCGGAGGGAATCCAGTACTTC.

The rearrangement links TRBV11-1 to TRBJ2-2; tentatively, D is TRBD2 (5 bases). V lost 5 bases and J 1 base, leaving 11 bases between the germline ends. The length of the CDR3 is 15 residues. Germline-derived CDR1 and CDR2 are SGHAT and FQDESV (reference sequence). Here the CDR3 reads CASSPLGKNTGELFF. CDR3 sequence (DNA): TGTGCCAGCAGCCCCCTCGGGAAGAACACCGGGGAGCTGTTTTTT. Based on the CDR3 plus reference TRBV11-1 and TRBJ2-2, the full variable domain is EAEVAQSPRYKITEKSQAVAFWCDPISGHATLYWYRQILGQGPELLVQFQDESVVDDSQLPKDRFSAERLKGVDSTLKIQPAELGDSAMYLCASSPLGKNTGELFFGEGSRLTVL.

This sequence joins TRBV12-3 or TRBV12-4 and TRBJ1-1; maybe TRBD1 (6 bases). The V end lost 5 bases, the J end lost 2 bases, and 9 bases lay between the germline ends. CDR3 length equals 13 residues. CDR3 in amino acids: CASSGQYNTEAFF. CDR3 DNA: TGTGCCAGCAGTGGACAGTATAACACTGAAGCTTTCTTT.

The V call is TRBV6-5, the J call TRBJ2-7; 9 nucleotides agree with TRBD2. CDR3 length equals 13 residues. The V gene end was trimmed by 7 bases and the J gene end by 6 bases; junction bases not matched to a gene: 7. Germline CDR1 MNHEY, CDR2 SVGAGI. This CDR3 is CASIGTSLAEQYF. The CDR3 coding sequence is TGTGCCAGCATAGGGACTAGCTTGGCCGAGCAGTACTTC.

The rearrangement uses TRBV28 and TRBJ2-7; possible D gene TRBD2, 5 bases. Trimming took off 7 bases at V and 2 bases at J, with 9 bases between the two ends. The CDR3 loop spans 12 amino acids. Germline CDR1 reads MDHEN; CDR2 reads SYDVKM. DNA of the CDR3: TGTGCCAGCAACGACGGGACCTACGAGCAGTACTTC. Translation gives CASNDGTYEQYF.

The genes are TRBV7-9 and TRBJ2-1, with 13 bases lining up with TRBD2. The germline V gene has CDR1 SEHNR and CDR2 FQNEAQ (reference sequence). The length of the CDR3 is 17 residues. V lost 5 bases, J lost 6 bases, and 10 bases stayed unmatched. The CDR3 DNA sequence: TGTGCCAGCAGCGGTAGAATGACTAGCGGGAGGCCCAATGAGCAGTTCTTC. This codes for CASSGRMTSGRPNEQFF.

This chain joins TRBV11-2 and TRBJ2-7; TRBD1 matches at 7 bases. The junction had 3 bases not matched to a gene; V was cut back by 4 bases and J by 3 bases. The CDR3 spans 13 residues. Germline V CDR1 and CDR2: SGHAT, FQNNGV. CDR3 residues: CASSSSGGYEQYF. CDR3 bases: TGTGCCAGCAGCTCCTCAGGGGGCTACGAGCAGTACTTC.

The count of this clone is one. The gene calls are TRBV7-3 and TRBJ1-1; D gene unclear. Germline loops: CDR1 SGHTA, CDR2 FQGTGA. V was clipped by 1 base and J by 1 base, with 13 bases between them. CDR3 length: 16 amino acids. DNA for the CDR3: TGTGCCAGCAGCTTAATCATCCGCGGCGGGAACACTGAAGCTTTCTTT. It translates to CASSLIIRGGNTEAFF.